These 27 T cell receptor beta chains came from one sample sequenced in a study of shared clonotypes between healthy human individuals. Profiled with immunoSEQ multiplex PCR; TCRdb holds only in-frame clones, not every one. Found here are approximately 530,000 clones, about 96% of them singletons; the top ten hold about 0.059%. Sequencing was performed on naive CD4+ T cells sorted from blood. As to subset: CD45RA+ positively selected. Source of these receptors: a woman in her twenties or thirties in good health.

The V and J genes are TRBV29-1 and TRBJ2-1; D ambiguous. CDR1 SQVTM and CDR2 ANQGSEA come from the germline V gene. V was shortened by 0 bases and J by 8 bases, with 11 bases between the two germline ends. The CDR3 sequence is 13 residues long. The CDR3 sequence: CSVEDLPSHEQFF. CDR3 in DNA: TGCAGCGTTGAAGATTTGCCTAGTCATGAGCAGTTCTTC.

A single count supports this clone. The rearrangement uses TRBV4-1 and TRBJ1-2, with D tentatively TRBD1 (5 bases). Germline values: CDR1 MGHRA, CDR2 YSYEKL. The germline V and J ends were trimmed by 0 bases and 2 bases, with 16 bases remaining between them. The CDR3 runs 17 residues. The CDR3 region is CASSQEPIGGRNYGYTF. CDR3 in DNA: TGCGCCAGCAGCCAAGAACCAATCGGGGGAAGAAACTATGGCTACACCTTC.

On this clone: A read error is likely, as this CDR3 ends without the conserved phenylalanine or tryptophan. The chain is built from TRBV19 and TRBJ2-7; D gene uncertain. Germline lookup yields CDR1 LNHDA and CDR2 SQIVND (reference sequence). The V end lost 7 bases, the J end lost 6 bases, and 10 bases lay between the germline ends. The CDR3 has 11 amino acids. For the CDR3, the DNA is TGTGCCAGTATCCCCCCCTGCGAGCAGTACCTC. It translates to CASIPPCEQYL.

V is TRBV18 and J is TRBJ2-7; D unclear. This CDR3 has 15 residues. The germline CDR1 and CDR2 sequences are KGHSH and LQKENI. Trimming stripped 2 bases from V and 2 bases from J, with 13 bases between. CDR3 sequence reads: CASSPAISTTYEQYF. The CDR3 bases are TGTGCCAGCTCACCAGCTATAAGTACGACCTACGAGCAGTACTTC.

The chain combines TRBV6-4 with TRBJ2-1, with 10 bases lining up with TRBD2. CDR1 and CDR2 from the germline V gene are MRHNA and SNTAGT. This CDR3 is 16 amino acids long. J lost 1 base, V lost 4 bases, and 4 bases had no gene match. The CDR3 nucleotides are TGTGCCAGCAGTGGCAGAGCGGGAGGGTCCTACAATGAGCAGTTCTTC. It yields the protein CASSGRAGGSYNEQFF.

This chain links TRBV4-2 with TRBJ2-1; TRBD2 agrees at 7 bases. The CDR3 has 14 amino acids. Germline CDR1 and CDR2: LGHNA and YNFKEQ. J lost 5 bases, V lost 4 bases, and 5 bases had no gene match. DNA of the CDR3: TGTGCCAGCAGCCTCATTGGACTAGACAATGAGCAGTTCTTC. This sequence encodes CASSLIGLDNEQFF.

The CDR3 nucleotides are TGCGCCAGCAGTGACGACCTCTACGAGCAGTACTTC. Protein product: CASSDDLYEQYF. The chain has TRBV10-1 and TRBJ2-7, with D uncertain. The V gene's germline CDR1 is WNHNN and CDR2 SYGVQD (reference sequence). Trimming removed 3 bases at V and 3 bases at J, with 6 bases between. This CDR3 spans 12 amino acids.

This chain uses TRBV28 with TRBJ1-1, with 8 bases aligning to TRBD1. This CDR3 spans 13 amino acids. V lost 6 bases, J lost 4 bases, and 4 bases stayed unmatched. Germline lookup yields CDR1 MDHEN and CDR2 SYDVKM. This CDR3 reads CASRAGGFTEAFF. The CDR3 DNA sequence: TGTGCCAGCAGGGCAGGGGGCTTCACTGAAGCTTTCTTT.

J is TRBJ2-7 and V is TRBV4-1; perhaps D is TRBD1 or TRBD2 (9 bases each). Trimming cost V 4 bases and J 2 bases, with 24 bases left between them. CDR1 and CDR2 (germline): MGHRA, YSYEKL. CDR3 length equals 18 residues. CDR3 nucleotide sequence: TGCGCCAGCAGCCGAGGGACAGGGATGGTAGCGGGAGCCTACGAGCAGTACTTC. Translated, it gives CASSRGTGMVAGAYEQYF.

This sequence joins TRBV10-2 and TRBJ1-4; unclear D gene. The CDR3 is 17 amino acids. CDR1 and CDR2 from the germline V gene are WSHSY and SAAADI. The V end was cut by 5 bases, the J end by 5 bases, with 21 bases between. The CDR3 protein is CASSRSPRASANEKLFF. Written as DNA, the CDR3 is TGCGCCAGCAGTCGTTCCCCGAGGGCCAGCGCCAATGAAAAACTGTTTTTT.

The chain is built from TRBV15 and TRBJ1-5, with unresolved D. The length of the CDR3 is 16 residues. Trimming removed 3 bases from V and 3 bases from J, with 15 bases in between. The germline CDR1 and CDR2 sequences are LNHNV and YYDKDF (reference sequence). In DNA form, the CDR3 reads TGTGCCACCAGCAGCCTTCCGGGCGGATACAATCAGCCCCAGCATTTT. The encoded protein is CATSSLPGGYNQPQHF.

The J gene is TRBJ2-7, the V gene TRBV25-1; D assignment may be TRBD1 or TRBD2 (5 bases each). The CDR3 runs to 15 residues. The germline V gene encodes CDR1 MGHDK and CDR2 SYGVNS. Deletions cut 2 bases from V and 4 bases from J, with 15 bases between. DNA of the CDR3: TGTGCCAGCAGTGAACCGGGGCAGTCGAGTTACGAGCAGTACTTC. This encodes CASSEPGQSSYEQYF.

The chain combines TRBV5-1 with TRBJ2-2; either TRBD1 or TRBD2 may supply D (6 bases each). This CDR3 has 15 residues. Trimming pared 5 bases from V and 0 bases from J, leaving 11 bases between. CDR1 and CDR2 (germline): SGHRS, YFSETQ. The CDR3 DNA reads TGCGCCAGCAGTAGGGGGGACCCGAACACCGGGGAGCTGTTTTTT. Protein: CASSRGDPNTGELFF.

V usage is TRBV5-1 and J usage is TRBJ2-1; 8 bases align to TRBD2. CDR3 length: 16 amino acids. V lost 3 bases and J lost 2; bases outside the gene matches: 7. CDR1 and CDR2 from the germline V gene are SGHRS and YFSETQ. CDR3 region: CASSSAAGVAYNEQFF. In DNA form, the CDR3 reads TGCGCCAGCAGCTCCGCAGCGGGGGTCGCCTACAATGAGCAGTTCTTC.

This clone was recorded once. The V call is TRBV7-6, the J call TRBJ2-1; the match to TRBD2 covers 8 bases. Germline V gives CDR1 SGHVS, CDR2 FNYEAQ. This CDR3 is 15 amino acids long. Trimming at V came to 5 bases and at J to 6 bases, leaving 9 bases not matched to a gene. CDR3 in DNA: TGTGCCAGCAGCACAAGCGGGAGAAGGAGCAATGAGCAGTTCTTC. Protein product: CASSTSGRRSNEQFF. Using reference TRBV7-6 and TRBJ2-1 for the parts outside the CDR3, the full variable domain is GAGVSQSPRYKVTKRGQDVALRCDPISGHVSLYWYRQALGQGPEFLTYFNYEAQQDKSGLPNDRFSAERPEGSISTLTIQRTEQRDSAMYRCASSTSGRRSNEQFFGPGTRLTVL.

The chain links TRBV7-2 to TRBJ2-7; 9 nucleotides align to TRBD1. Looked up from germline, CDR1 is SGHTA and CDR2 is FQGNSA. Trimming at V came to 5 bases and at J to 2 bases, leaving 10 bases not matched to a gene. CDR3 size: 16 residues. CDR3 coding DNA: TGTGCCAGCAGCCCCCATGGACAGGGGCTTACCTACGAGCAGTACTTC. This codes for CASSPHGQGLTYEQYF.

The chain combines TRBV19 with TRBJ1-5, with D hard to call. Per germline, CDR1 LNHDA and CDR2 SQIVND (reference sequence). V lost 0 bases, J lost 5 bases, and 8 bases lay in between. This CDR3 has 14 residues. The CDR3 sequence: CASSIEHPYQPQHF. The DNA of the CDR3 is TGTGCCAGTAGTATAGAGCACCCTTATCAGCCCCAGCATTTT.

CDR3 sequence reads: CASSRGSTEAFF. The CDR3 DNA sequence: TGTGCCAGCTCTCGGGGCAGCACTGAAGCTTTCTTT. V is TRBV28 and J is TRBJ1-1; possible D gene TRBD1, 5 bases. The CDR3 covers 12 residues. CDR1 and CDR2 (germline): MDHEN, SYDVKM. Trimming shortened V by 8 bases and J by 4 bases, and 11 bases separated the two germline ends.

This clone has a single count. The chain links TRBV19 to TRBJ2-6; the D gene is possibly TRBD2 (6 bases). Germline V gene data show CDR1 as LNHDA and CDR2 as SQIVND (reference sequence). The CDR3 totals 17 residues. V shed 4 bases and J shed 0 bases, with 13 bases lying between them. CDR3 region: CASSTPGLSSGANVLTF. DNA for the CDR3: TGTGCCAGTAGTACCCCGGGACTGAGCTCTGGGGCCAACGTCCTGACTTTC.

This clone occurred a few times. V is TRBV18 and J is TRBJ1-2, with TRBD1 matching over 7 bases. The CDR3 has 15 residues. Trimming cost V 1 base and J 2 bases; bases outside gene matches: 4. Germline V CDR1 and CDR2: KGHSH, LQKENI. The CDR3 region has the DNA TGTGCCAGCTCACCACTAGACAGGGCCAACTATGGCTACACCTTC. It yields the protein CASSPLDRANYGYTF.

The chain is built from TRBV5-4 and TRBJ2-5; possible D gene TRBD2, 5 bases. The J call may be incorrect, as the DNA end agrees better with TRBJ2-7. The CDR3 is made up of 16 amino acids. Germline V lookup: CDR1 SGHNT, CDR2 YYREEE (reference sequence). The CDR3 loop is CASRSQSGLKPYEQYF. CDR3 in DNA: TGTGCCAGCAGGTCCCAGAGCGGCCTGAAACCCTACGAGCAGTACTTC.

A word on this clone: In the same sample, other DNA sequences code for this CDR3. The genes are TRBV7-2 and TRBJ2-1; 10 bases match TRBD2. Germline V gene data show CDR1 as SGHTA and CDR2 as FQGNSA. CDR3 length: 15 amino acids. Trimming at V came to 2 bases and at J to 4 bases, leaving 2 bases not matched to a gene. The CDR3 here is CASSLTSGIYNEQFF. The CDR3 DNA follows: TGTGCCAGCAGCTTAACTAGCGGGATTTACAATGAGCAGTTCTTC.

The gene calls are TRBV5-1 and TRBJ2-5; TRBD1 might be the D (6 bases). Deletions cut 1 base from V and 5 bases from J, with 12 bases between. CDR1 SGHRS and CDR2 YFSETQ come from the germline V gene. The CDR3 totals 14 residues. This CDR3 is CASSLTGSGETQYF. CDR3 bases: TGCGCCAGCAGCTTGACAGGGTCAGGGGAGACCCAGTACTTC.

This chain links TRBV28 with TRBJ1-5, with D unresolved. CDR3 length equals 14 residues. V lost 3 bases and J lost 2, with 8 bases in between. Germline V gene lookup returns CDR1 MDHEN and CDR2 SYDVKM. CDR3 in amino acids: CASSFILRNQPQHF. CDR3 nucleotide sequence: TGTGCCAGCAGTTTTATATTGCGCAATCAGCCCCAGCATTTT.

The gene calls are TRBV7-9 and TRBJ2-7; 9 bases match TRBD2. CDR1 is SEHNR and CDR2 is FQNEAQ in the germline V gene (reference sequence). The CDR3 totals 15 residues. V was pared by 1 base and J by 7 bases, with 8 bases of the junction left unmatched. The CDR3 here is CASSLGLAGAKEQYF. In DNA, the CDR3 is TGTGCCAGCAGCTTAGGATTAGCGGGAGCAAAAGAGCAGTACTTC.

V gene TRBV6-1 combines with J gene TRBJ2-7, with TRBD2 matching 7 bases. The germline V gene has CDR1 MNHNS and CDR2 SASEGT. V lost 6 bases to trimming and J lost 8 bases; unmatched junction nucleotides: 10. The CDR3 contains 13 residues. CDR3 in DNA: TGTGCCAGCAGGATAGCTTCGGGGGGTAAGCAGTACTTC. Protein sequence: CASRIASGGKQYF.

The chain employs TRBV28 and TRBJ2-5; D is ambiguous. Trimming cost V 6 bases and J 6 bases, with 11 bases left between them. CDR1 MDHEN and CDR2 SYDVKM come from the germline V gene. CDR3 size: 12 residues. The CDR3 DNA is TGTGCCAGCAGCCTAGGGCCTCAGACCCAGTACTTC. Encoded protein: CASSLGPQTQYF.